A selection of T cell receptor beta chains follows, all from one sample in a study of radiation and T cells in renal cell carcinoma. TCRdb's table, derived via immunoSEQ multiplex PCR, lists solely in-frame clones and lacks some. Found here are 20,000 or so clones, about 54% of them singletons; the top ten hold 10% to 15%. This specimen consisted of tumor tissue, obtained from a patient whose treatment included radiotherapy and nephrectomy. The receptor source for this set is a man aged 45-60 years with renal cell carcinoma. Each CDR3 is given with its conserved first and last residue. A D gene is named only where the DNA matches it firmly. Clone size is shown for a subset of rows, as once, few, many or a class of expanded clone.

v_call	j_call	d_call	clone_size	cdr3_nt	cdr3_aa
TRBV2	TRBJ2-1	.	once	TGTGCCAGCAGTGAAGAGGCATCTCCGCCCGTGGAGTTCTTC	CASSEEASPPVEFF
TRBV6-5	TRBJ1-5	.	.	TGTGCCAGCAGTTCGCCTCTGAACAGGGGCAATCAGCCCCAGCATTTT	CASSSPLNRGNQPQHF
TRBV5-1	TRBJ1-1	.	.	TGCGCCAGCAGCGCGGGAACGACAGACTACACCACTGAAGCTTTCTTT	CASSAGTTDYTTEAFF
TRBV2	TRBJ2-5	.	.	TGTGCCAGCAGTGAGTTACAGAAGGAGACCCAGTACTTC	CASSELQKETQYF
TRBV29-1	TRBJ2-3	.	.	TGCAGCGTTGGAGGGGGTGTCAAGCCAGATACGCAGTATTTT	CSVGGGVKPDTQYF
TRBV10-3	TRBJ2-3	.	once	TGTGCCATCAGTGAGTCAGGCAGGGGCCCAGATACGCAGTATTTT	CAISESGRGPDTQYF
TRBV9	TRBJ2-2	.	.	TGTGCCAGCAGCGTAGGCGGTACGAACACCGGGGAGCTGTTTTTT	CASSVGGTNTGELFF
TRBV4-1	TRBJ1-3	.	.	TGCGCCAGCAGCCCCCTAGGGGGAGTGAGGGTTGGGGACACCATATATTTT	CASSPLGGVRVGDTIYF
TRBV29-1	TRBJ2-7	.	few	TGCAGCGTTGAAAGCAATGCGGACTACGAGCAGTACTTC	CSVESNADYEQYF
TRBV6-5	TRBJ2-5	.	.	TGTGCCAGCAGTTACTGGCAGGGAGGCGAGACCCAGTACTTC	CASSYWQGGETQYF
TRBV6-1	TRBJ2-2	.	.	TGTGCCAGCAACTCAGGGTTTACCGTCACCGGGGAGCTGTTTTTT	CASNSGFTVTGELFF
TRBV6-1	TRBJ1-4	.	medium-sized	TGTGCCAGCAGTGAATCGTGGGCAGCAACTAATGAAAAACTGTTTTTT	CASSESWAATNEKLFF
TRBV5-1	TRBJ2-1	.	.	TGCGCCAGCAGCTTGATTAGCGGTATTGGTGAGCAGTTCTTC	CASSLISGIGEQFF
TRBV6-5	TRBJ2-5	.	.	TGTGCCAGCAGTGAAATAAGTGGAGAGACCCAGTACTTC	CASSEISGETQYF
TRBV15	TRBJ1-5	.	few	TGTGCCACCCGGGCAGCTGGAGGGCCCCAGCATTTT	CATRAAGGPQHF
TRBV9	TRBJ1-2	.	.	TGTGCCAGCAGCGTAGCGGCAGGGACTCCGCGTTATGGCTACACCTTC	CASSVAAGTPRYGYTF
TRBV19	TRBJ2-2	.	.	TGTGCCAGTCGGTGGGACTTTCAAAACACCGGGGAGCTGTTTTTT	CASRWDFQNTGELFF
TRBV18	TRBJ2-5	TRBD1	.	TGTGCCAGCTCAGCGTCGGACAGGGGTACGGAGACCCAGTACTTC	CASSASDRGTETQYF
TRBV30	TRBJ2-7	.	.	TGTGCCTGGATATCTAAAGGGGGACCCTCCTACGAGCAGTACTTC	CAWISKGGPSYEQYF
TRBV5-1	TRBJ2-7	.	.	TGCGCCAGCAGCTTGGAACCGGGACCTACCTACGAGCAGTACTTC	CASSLEPGPTYEQYF
TRBV7-2	TRBJ1-2	.	.	TGTGCCAGCAGCTTAGGTGTCCAGTCGTTCTATGGCTACACCTTC	CASSLGVQSFYGYTF
TRBV7-9	TRBJ2-3	.	few	TGTGCCAGCAGCTTAGCTGCAGATACGCAGTATTTT	CASSLAADTQYF
TRBV7-2	TRBJ2-1	.	.	TGTGCCAGCAGGGGAGGGGGGACCGGCTCCTACAATGAGCAGTTCTTC	CASRGGGTGSYNEQFF
TRBV7-2	TRBJ1-4	TRBD1	.	TGTGCCAGCAGCGGCCAGACAGGGCCTAATGAAAAACTGTTTTTT	CASSGQTGPNEKLFF
TRBV5-4	TRBJ2-3	.	.	TGTGCCAGCAGCTTGGCCCGCACAGATACGCAGTATTTT	CASSLARTDTQYF
TRBV25-1	TRBJ2-7	TRBD1	.	TGTGCCAGCAGCGACAGGGGCTACGAGCAGTACTTC	CASSDRGYEQYF
TRBV4-1	TRBJ2-2	TRBD2	.	TGCGCCAGCAGCCAAGGGGTCGGGAGGGCCTTCGGGGAGCTGTTTTTT	CASSQGVGRAFGELFF
TRBV20-1	TRBJ2-1	.	medium-sized	TGCAGTGCTAGAGATTTGGGGGAGCAGTTCTTC	CSARDLGEQFF
TRBV5-1	TRBJ2-5	.	.	TGCGCCAGCAGTGAGGGGATAGGGAACCCGGAGACCCAGTACTTC	CASSEGIGNPETQYF
TRBV11-2	TRBJ2-1	.	few	TGTGCCAGCAGCTTTTACTCCGGGTCGGACAATGAGCAGTTCTTC	CASSFYSGSDNEQFF
TRBV15	TRBJ2-1	TRBD1	once	TGTGCCACCAGCAGAGCCCCGACAGGGAACCGGAATGAGCAGTTCTTC	CATSRAPTGNRNEQFF
TRBV7-2	TRBJ2-3	.	.	TGTGCCAGCAGCTTAGACTACCTGAGCACAGATACGCAGTATTTT	CASSLDYLSTDTQYF
TRBV9	TRBJ1-1	TRBD1	.	TGTGCCAGCAGCCCTGACAGGGTGTTCCTCAGCGGCTCTGAAGCTTTCTTT	CASSPDRVFLSGSEAFF
TRBV5-5	TRBJ1-5	.	.	TGTGCCAGCAGCGGGGGTCGGTTTCTACCCCAGCATTTT	CASSGGRFLPQHF
TRBV6-6	TRBJ1-2	.	once	TGTGCCAGCAGTTCCATTAGTGAGGCAGGCTACACCTTC	CASSSISEAGYTF
TRBV11-1	TRBJ2-1	.	.	TGTGCCAGCAGCTATTCAGGGAATAGGAATGAGCAGTTCTTC	CASSYSGNRNEQFF
TRBV10-3	TRBJ2-1	TRBD1	.	TGTGCCATCAGTGAGTCCCGGACAGGGTCTCTTGAGCAGTTCTTC	CAISESRTGSLEQFF
TRBV27	TRBJ2-7	.	few	TGTGCCAGCAGTTTGGCAGGGTACTACGAGCAGTACTTC	CASSLAGYYEQYF
TRBV5-4	TRBJ2-7	.	.	TGTGCCAGCAGCCCGCGGGACAGATCCTACGAGCAGTACTTC	CASSPRDRSYEQYF
TRBV30	TRBJ2-2	TRBD1	.	TGTGCCTGGAGCGGGACAGGCAGATGGGGGGAGCTGTTTTTT	CAWSGTGRWGELFF
TRBV5-1	TRBJ2-7	TRBD1	.	TGCGCCAGCAGCTTGGAAGGGACAGGGGAGAAGTACTTC	CASSLEGTGEKYF
TRBV5-1	TRBJ2-4	.	.	TGCGCCAGCAGCTTGGTTGATGGCAAAAACATTCAGTACTTC	CASSLVDGKNIQYF
TRBV5-1	TRBJ2-2	TRBD1	.	TGCGCCAGCAGCTCCGCACAGGGGGCGCTAGACACCGGGGAGCTGTTTTTT	CASSSAQGALDTGELFF
TRBV29-1	TRBJ2-7	.	.	TGCAGCGTGCACGGTGGACAGATCTACGAGCAGTACTTC	CSVHGGQIYEQYF
TRBV11-2	TRBJ2-7	TRBD1	.	TGTGCCAGCAGCGAACAGGGGGCCTCCTACGAGCAGTACTTC	CASSEQGASYEQYF
TRBV27	TRBJ1-2	.	few	TGTGCCAGCAGTCAGGGTCGGTCGAATCGGTACACCTTC	CASSQGRSNRYTF
TRBV5-1	TRBJ1-2	.	.	TGCGCCAGCAGCTCGTTAAATACAGGGAGTGGCTACACCTTC	CASSSLNTGSGYTF
TRBV28	TRBJ1-5	.	.	TGTGCCAGCAGTTTCTTAGTAGGTAGCAATCAGCCCCAGCATTTT	CASSFLVGSNQPQHF
TRBV27	TRBJ1-5	.	.	TGTGCCAGCAGAAGAGGAGTTAGCAATCAGCCCCAGCATTTT	CASRRGVSNQPQHF
TRBV7-2	TRBJ1-1	TRBD1	.	TGTGCCAGCAGCGTGAGCCGGGACAGTTTATCTGAAGCTTTCTTT	CASSVSRDSLSEAFF
TRBV29-1	TRBJ2-1	.	.	TGCAGCCTCGGAGGGAATGAGCAGTTCTTC	CSLGGNEQFF
TRBV11-2	TRBJ2-7	.	.	TGTGCCAGCAGCTTAGACCCCGCGAGCTACGAGCAGTACTTC	CASSLDPASYEQYF
TRBV27	TRBJ1-1	.	.	TGTGCCAGCAGTTTGGCAGGGCCTGGCACTGAAGCTTTCTTT	CASSLAGPGTEAFF
TRBV5-1	TRBJ2-7	TRBD1	few	TGCGCCAGCAGCTTCTCCGGGACAGGTAACGAGCAGTACTTC	CASSFSGTGNEQYF
TRBV6-5	TRBJ1-1	.	.	TGTGCCAGCAGTTACTGGGGACGGAACACTGAAGCTTTCTTT	CASSYWGRNTEAFF
TRBV9	TRBJ2-5	.	.	TGTGCCAGCAGCGTCCAAACAGGGTTGGAGACCCAGTACTTC	CASSVQTGLETQYF